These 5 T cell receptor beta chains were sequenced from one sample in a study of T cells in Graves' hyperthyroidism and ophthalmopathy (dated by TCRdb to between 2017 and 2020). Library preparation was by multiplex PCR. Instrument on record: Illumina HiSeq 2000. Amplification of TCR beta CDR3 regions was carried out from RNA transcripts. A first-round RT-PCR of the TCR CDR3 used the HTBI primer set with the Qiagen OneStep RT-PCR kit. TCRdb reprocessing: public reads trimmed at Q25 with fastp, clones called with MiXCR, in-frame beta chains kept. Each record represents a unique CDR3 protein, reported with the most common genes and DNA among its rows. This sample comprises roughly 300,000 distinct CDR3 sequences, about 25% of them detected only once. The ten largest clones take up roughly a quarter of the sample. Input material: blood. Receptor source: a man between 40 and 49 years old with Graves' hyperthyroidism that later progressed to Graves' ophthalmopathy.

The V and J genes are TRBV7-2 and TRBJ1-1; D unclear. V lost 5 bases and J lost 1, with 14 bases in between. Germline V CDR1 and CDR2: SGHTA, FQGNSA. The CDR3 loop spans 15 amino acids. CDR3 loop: CASSAYTGPNTEAFF. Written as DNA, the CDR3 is TGTGCCAGCAGCGCCTACACCGGGCCGAACACTGAAGCTTTCTTT.

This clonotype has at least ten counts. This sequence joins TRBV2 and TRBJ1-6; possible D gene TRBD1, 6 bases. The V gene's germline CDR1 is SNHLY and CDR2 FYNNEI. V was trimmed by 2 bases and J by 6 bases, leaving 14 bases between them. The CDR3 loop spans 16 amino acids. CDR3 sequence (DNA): TGTGCCAGCAGTGAAAATGGGGGCCCGCTTAATTCACCCCTCCACTTT. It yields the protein CASSENGGPLNSPLHF.

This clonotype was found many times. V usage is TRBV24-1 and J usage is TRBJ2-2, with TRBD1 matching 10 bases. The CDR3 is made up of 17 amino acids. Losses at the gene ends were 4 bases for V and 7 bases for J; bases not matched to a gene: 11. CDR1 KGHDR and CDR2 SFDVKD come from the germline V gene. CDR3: CATSDPTPGQGYGELFF. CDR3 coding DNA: TGTGCCACCAGTGACCCTACCCCGGGACAGGGGTACGGGGAGCTGTTTTTT.

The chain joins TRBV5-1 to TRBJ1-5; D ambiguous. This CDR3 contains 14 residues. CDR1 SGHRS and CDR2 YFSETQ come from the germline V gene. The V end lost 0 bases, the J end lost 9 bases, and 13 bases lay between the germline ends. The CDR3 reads CASSLDGRPPPQHF. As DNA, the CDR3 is TGCGCCAGCAGCTTGGATGGACGACCACCGCCCCAGCATTTT.

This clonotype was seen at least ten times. This CDR3 is CASRTENIQYF. DNA for the CDR3: TGTGCCAGTCGGACTGAAAACATTCAGTACTTC. This chain links TRBV11-2 with TRBJ2-4, with D maybe TRBD2 (5 bases). Germline V lookup: CDR1 SGHAT, CDR2 FQNNGV. V was clipped by 9 bases and J by 5 bases, with 8 bases between them. This CDR3 region has 11 residues.